This passage covers 12 T cell receptor beta chains from one sample sequenced in a study of blood T cell repertoires in COVID-19. Sequenced by immunoSEQ multiplex PCR; TCRdb stores in-frame clones only, minus some. Here the sample spans roughly 180,000 clones, 86% being singletons. The material sequenced was peripheral blood. These receptors all stem from a woman aged 25 to 39 with active or convalescent COVID-19.

This clone came up a few times. Here the CDR3 DNA reads TGTGCCAGCAGCTTTCTGGGAGGGGCTGAAGCTTTCTTT. Its translation is CASSFLGGAEAFF. This chain connects TRBV11-2 to TRBJ1-1; TRBD1 might be the D (5 bases). CDR1 SGHAT and CDR2 FQNNGV come from the germline V gene. Trimming took off 3 bases at V and 6 bases at J, with 11 bases between the two ends. The CDR3 length is 13 residues.

The chain links TRBV3-1 (or the pseudogene TRBV3-2) to TRBJ2-3, with 7 bases matching TRBD1. Germline lookup yields CDR1 LGHDT and CDR2 YNNKEL (reference sequence). V dropped 5 bases and J dropped 1; count of bases not matched to a gene: 3. The CDR3 is 14 amino acids. The CDR3 sequence is CASSSQGGTDTQYF. The CDR3 bases are TGTGCCAGCAGCAGCCAGGGGGGCACAGATACGCAGTATTTT.

V usage is TRBV10-2 and J usage is TRBJ2-7; 9 positions match TRBD2. The length of the CDR3 is 16 residues. The germline V gene has CDR1 WSHSY and CDR2 SAAADI. The ends lost 0 bases at V and 5 bases at J; junction bases unmatched: 8. CDR3 protein: CASSESLIAGDDEQYF. As DNA, the CDR3 is TGCGCCAGCAGTGAGTCGTTAATAGCGGGAGATGACGAGCAGTACTTC.

The V and J genes are TRBV2 and TRBJ1-5; TRBD1 is a possible D gene (5 bases). Trimming stripped 4 bases from V and 2 bases from J, with 12 bases between. The germline V gene has CDR1 SNHLY and CDR2 FYNNEI. CDR3 length equals 15 residues. Here the CDR3 reads CASSVPQGGNQPQHF. CDR3 nucleotide sequence: TGTGCCAGCAGTGTACCCCAGGGTGGCAATCAGCCCCAGCATTTT.

The CDR3 spells CASSYGLLIGYTF. The CDR3 nucleotides read TGTGCCAGCAGTTACGGTTTACTTATTGGCTACACCTTC. The chain has TRBV6-5 and TRBJ1-2; D is uncertain. Germline V gives CDR1 MNHEY, CDR2 SVGAGI. The CDR3 has 13 residues. Trimming removed 2 bases from V and 7 bases from J, with 11 bases in between.

The V gene is TRBV27, the J gene TRBJ1-4, with 7 bases aligning to TRBD1. Germline trimming cut 6 bases from V and 3 bases from J; bases unmatched to any gene: 4. Germline loops: CDR1 MNHEY, CDR2 SMNVEV (reference sequence). The CDR3 extends over 14 amino acids. CDR3 amino acids: CASSWDSSNEKLFF. CDR3 sequence (DNA): TGTGCCAGCAGCTGGGACAGCTCTAATGAAAAACTGTTTTTT. Together with reference TRBV27 and TRBJ1-4, the CDR3 gives the full variable domain: EAQVTQNPRYLITVTGKKLTVTCSQNMNHEYMSWYRQDPGLGLRQIYYSMNVEVTDKGDVPEGYKVSRKEKRNFPLILESPSPNQTSLYFCASSWDSSNEKLFFGSGTQLSVL.

In this sample, this clone turned up a few times. The chain recombines TRBV28 with TRBJ1-1; no definite D call. This CDR3 is 16 amino acids long. V was clipped by 3 bases and J by 0 bases, with 14 bases between them. Germline V gene sequence: CDR1 MDHEN, CDR2 SYDVKM. The CDR3 protein is CASSFLSRRMNTEAFF. The CDR3 coding sequence is TGTGCCAGCAGTTTTCTCTCCCGGAGGATGAACACTGAAGCTTTCTTT. Based on the CDR3 plus reference TRBV28 and TRBJ1-1, the full variable domain is DVKVTQSSRYLVKRTGEKVFLECVQDMDHENMFWYRQDPGLGLRLIYFSYDVKMKEKGDIPEGYSVSREKKERFSLILESASTNQTSMYLCASSFLSRRMNTEAFFGQGTRLTVV.

This clone was picked up one time. The gene calls are TRBV6-1 and TRBJ1-5, with no clear D. Between the trimmed V and J ends, which lost 3 bases and 1 base, there was a span of 16 bases. The CDR3 is 17 residues long. Germline CDR1 MNHNS, CDR2 SASEGT. The CDR3 sequence is CASSDRAPGSSNQPQHF. In nucleotides, the CDR3 is TGTGCCAGCAGTGACCGCGCCCCGGGGTCGAGCAATCAGCCCCAGCATTTT.

The V gene is TRBV7-2, the J gene TRBJ1-1, with D perhaps matching TRBD1 (6 bases). This CDR3 contains 13 residues. The germline V gene encodes CDR1 SGHTA and CDR2 FQGNSA. Between the trimmed V and J ends, which lost 4 bases and 7 bases, there was a span of 13 bases. CDR3 sequence (DNA): TGTGCCAGCAGCTGGGACAACGCGAATGAAGCTTTCTTT. Encoded protein: CASSWDNANEAFF.

This chain joins TRBV27 and TRBJ1-4; 8 bases align to TRBD1. CDR1 and CDR2 from the germline V gene are MNHEY and SMNVEV (reference sequence). CDR3 length equals 13 residues. Trimming cost V 5 bases and J 7 bases; bases outside gene matches: 3. As DNA, the CDR3 is TGTGCCAGCAGTATGACAGGGGTTGAAAAACTGTTTTTT. It encodes CASSMTGVEKLFF.

V usage is TRBV5-5 and J usage is TRBJ2-7, with D perhaps matching TRBD1 (5 bases). With 0 bases removed from V and 4 bases from J, the gap between germline ends came to 11 bases. The CDR3 has 14 residues. CDR1 is SGHKS, CDR2 YYEKEE, per germline (reference sequence). CDR3 sequence reads: CASSLDGHLYEQYF. The CDR3 bases are TGTGCCAGCAGCTTGGACGGACACCTATACGAGCAGTACTTC.

This sequence joins TRBV9 and TRBJ2-5, with TRBD2 matching 7 bases. Germline values: CDR1 SGDLS, CDR2 YYNGEE. There are 14 residues in the CDR3. J was trimmed by 5 bases and V by 0 bases; bases with no gene match: 4. The chain's CDR3 is CASSVGAGLETQYF. In DNA form, the CDR3 reads TGTGCCAGCAGCGTAGGAGCGGGGTTGGAGACCCAGTACTTC.